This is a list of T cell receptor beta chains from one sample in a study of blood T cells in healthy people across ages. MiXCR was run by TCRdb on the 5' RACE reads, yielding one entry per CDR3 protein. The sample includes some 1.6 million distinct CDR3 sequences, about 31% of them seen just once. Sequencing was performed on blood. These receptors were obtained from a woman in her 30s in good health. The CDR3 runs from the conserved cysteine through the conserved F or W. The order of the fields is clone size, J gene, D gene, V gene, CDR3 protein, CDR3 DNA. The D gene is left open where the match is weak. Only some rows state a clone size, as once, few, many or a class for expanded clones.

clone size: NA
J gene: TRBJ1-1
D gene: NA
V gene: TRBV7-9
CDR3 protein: CASSFDRSGTEAFF
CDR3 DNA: TGTGCCAGCAGCTTTGATCGTTCAGGCACTGAAGCTTTCTTT

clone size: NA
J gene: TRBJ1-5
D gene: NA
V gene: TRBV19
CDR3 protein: CASTSFMGQPQHF
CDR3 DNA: TGTGCCAGTACCTCATTTATGGGTCAGCCCCAGCATTTT

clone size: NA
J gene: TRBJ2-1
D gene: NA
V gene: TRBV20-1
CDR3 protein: CSGGEQFF
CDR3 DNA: TGCAGTGGAGGTGAGCAGTTCTTC

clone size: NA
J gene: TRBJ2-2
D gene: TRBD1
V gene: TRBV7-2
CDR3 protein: CASSSQDRGYTGELFF
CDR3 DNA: TGTGCCAGCAGCTCACAGGACAGGGGCTACACCGGGGAGCTGTTTTTT

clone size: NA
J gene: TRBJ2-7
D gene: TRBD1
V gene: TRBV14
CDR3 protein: CASSLKIPGQGYEQYF
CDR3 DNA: TGTGCCAGCAGTCTGAAAATACCGGGACAGGGTTACGAGCAGTACTTC

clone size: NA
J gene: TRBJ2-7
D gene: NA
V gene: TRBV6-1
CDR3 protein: CASSRSIGAPNEQYF
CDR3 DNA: TGTGCCAGTTCACGATCGATCGGAGCACCCAACGAGCAGTACTTC

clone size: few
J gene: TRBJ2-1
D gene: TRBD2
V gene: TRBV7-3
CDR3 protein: CASTPGSGGSYNEQFF
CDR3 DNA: TGTGCCAGCACCCCGGGTAGCGGGGGATCCTACAATGAGCAGTTCTTC

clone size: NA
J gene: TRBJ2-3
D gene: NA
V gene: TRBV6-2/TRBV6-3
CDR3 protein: CASSYGRGATDTQYF
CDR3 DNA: TGTGCCAGCAGTTACGGCAGGGGAGCGACAGATACGCAGTATTTT

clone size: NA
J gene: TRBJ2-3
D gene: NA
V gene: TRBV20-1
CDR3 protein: CSALVAGGPSTDTQYF
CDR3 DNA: TGCAGTGCTTTAGTAGCTGGGGGACCTTCCACAGATACGCAGTATTTT

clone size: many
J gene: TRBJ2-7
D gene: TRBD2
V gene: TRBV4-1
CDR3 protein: CASSQVSGGPPHEQYF
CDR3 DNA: TGCGCCAGCAGCCAGGTTAGCGGGGGGCCCCCCCACGAGCAGTACTTC

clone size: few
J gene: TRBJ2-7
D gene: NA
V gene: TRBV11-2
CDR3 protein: CASTRLTAEQYF
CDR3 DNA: TGTGCGAGCACCCGGCTGACAGCCGAGCAGTACTTC

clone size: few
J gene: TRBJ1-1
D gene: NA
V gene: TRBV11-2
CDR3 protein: CASSLEWVNTEAFF
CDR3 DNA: TGTGCCAGCAGCTTAGAGTGGGTGAACACTGAAGCTTTCTTT

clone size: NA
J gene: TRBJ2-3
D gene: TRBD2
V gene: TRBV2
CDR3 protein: CASSEGGTSGAQDTQYF
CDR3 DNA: TGTGCCAGCAGTGAAGGGGGGACTAGCGGGGCCCAAGATACGCAGTATTTT

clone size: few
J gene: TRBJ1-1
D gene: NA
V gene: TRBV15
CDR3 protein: CATSREGASTEAFF
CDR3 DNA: TGTGCCACCAGCAGGGAAGGGGCGAGCACTGAAGCTTTCTTT

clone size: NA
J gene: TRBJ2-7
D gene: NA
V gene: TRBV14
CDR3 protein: CASSPSLGARYEQYF
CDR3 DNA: TGTGCCAGCAGCCCGAGCCTGGGGGCAAGGTACGAGCAGTACTTC